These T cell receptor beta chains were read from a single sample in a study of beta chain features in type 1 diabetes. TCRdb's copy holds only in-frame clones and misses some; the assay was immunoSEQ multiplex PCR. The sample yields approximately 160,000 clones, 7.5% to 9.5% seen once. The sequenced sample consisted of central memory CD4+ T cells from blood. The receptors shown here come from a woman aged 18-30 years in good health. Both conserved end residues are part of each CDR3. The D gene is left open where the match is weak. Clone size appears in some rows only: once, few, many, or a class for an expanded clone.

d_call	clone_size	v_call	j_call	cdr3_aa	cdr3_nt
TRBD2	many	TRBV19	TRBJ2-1	CASSGLAASYNEQFF	TGTGCCAGTAGTGGACTAGCGGCCTCCTACAATGAGCAGTTCTTC
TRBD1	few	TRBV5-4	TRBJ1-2	CASRPRTGATYGYTF	TGTGCCAGCAGACCCCGGACAGGGGCCACCTATGGCTACACCTTC
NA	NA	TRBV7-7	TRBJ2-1	CASSPEAGAGGQFF	TGTGCTAGCAGCCCTGAGGCGGGGGCCGGTGGGCAGTTCTTC
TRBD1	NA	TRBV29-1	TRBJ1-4	CSVRQGSDEKLFF	TGCAGCGTTCGACAGGGGTCAGATGAAAAACTGTTTTTT
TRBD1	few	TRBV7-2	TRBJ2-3	CASSLAPFPGQGPDTQYF	TGTGCCAGCAGCTTAGCGCCTTTTCCTGGACAGGGCCCAGATACGCAGTATTTT
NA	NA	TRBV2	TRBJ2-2	CASKRYTGELFF	TGTGCCAGCAAACGGTACACCGGGGAGCTGTTTTTT
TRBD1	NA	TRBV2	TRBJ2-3	CASKTGVGNTDTQYF	TGTGCCAGCAAGACAGGGGTGGGGAACACAGATACGCAGTATTTT
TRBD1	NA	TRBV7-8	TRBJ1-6	CASTRDSSFGSPLHF	TGTGCCAGCACCCGGGACAGCTCATTCGGTTCACCCCTCCACTTT
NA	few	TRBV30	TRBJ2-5	CAWSVSGETQYF	TGTGCCTGGAGTGTATCGGGTGAGACCCAGTACTTC
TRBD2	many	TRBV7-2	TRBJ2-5	CASRRGLEKTQYF	TGTGCCAGCAGGAGGGGACTAGAAAAGACCCAGTACTTC
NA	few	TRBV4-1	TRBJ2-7	CASSQELGAVYEQYF	TGCGCCAGCAGCCAAGAGCTTGGGGCAGTCTACGAGCAGTACTTC
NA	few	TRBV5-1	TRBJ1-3	CASSLNRGSSGNTIYF	TGCGCCAGCAGCTTGAACCGGGGGAGCTCTGGAAACACCATATATTTT
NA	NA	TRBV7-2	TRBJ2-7	CASSPGGGGRYEQYF	TGTGCCAGCAGCCCGGGGGGCGGGGGAAGGTACGAGCAGTACTTC
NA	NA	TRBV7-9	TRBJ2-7	CASSQNSGTYEQYF	TGTGCCAGCAGCCAGAATAGCGGAACCTACGAGCAGTACTTC
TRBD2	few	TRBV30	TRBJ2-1	CSWGLANEQFF	TGTTCCTGGGGACTAGCCAATGAGCAGTTCTTC
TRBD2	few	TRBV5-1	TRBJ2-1	CASSSRTSGSNEQFF	TGCGCCAGCAGCTCGCGGACTAGCGGGAGCAATGAGCAGTTCTTC
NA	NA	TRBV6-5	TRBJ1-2	CASSTWTTNYGYTF	TGTGCCAGCAGTACCTGGACTACTAACTATGGCTACACCTTC
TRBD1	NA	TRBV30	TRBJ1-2	CAWERQGANDGYTF	TGTGCCTGGGAACGACAGGGGGCGAATGATGGCTACACCTTC
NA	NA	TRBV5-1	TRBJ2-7	CASSQSPGEHEQYF	TGCGCCAGCAGCCAATCTCCGGGAGAGCACGAGCAGTACTTC
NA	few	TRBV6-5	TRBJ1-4	CASSDGRRNEKLFF	TGTGCCAGCAGTGATGGCAGGCGTAATGAAAAACTGTTTTTT
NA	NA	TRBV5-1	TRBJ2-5	CASSLVGLPSGQETQYF	TGCGCCAGCAGCTTGGTAGGACTCCCCTCGGGCCAAGAGACCCAGTACTTC
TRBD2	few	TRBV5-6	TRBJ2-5	CASSLRTSGRSETQYF	TGTGCCAGCAGCTTGAGGACTAGCGGGAGAAGCGAGACCCAGTACTTC
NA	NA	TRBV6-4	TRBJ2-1	CASSSQGWNNEQFF	TGTGCCAGCAGTAGTCAGGGATGGAACAATGAGCAGTTCTTC
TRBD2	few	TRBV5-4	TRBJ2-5	CASSQEGAGLQETQYF	TGTGCCAGCAGCCAAGAAGGAGCGGGGCTCCAAGAGACCCAGTACTTC
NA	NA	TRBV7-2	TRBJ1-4	CASSPSPEKLFF	TGTGCCAGCAGCCCCTCCCCCGAAAAACTGTTTTTT
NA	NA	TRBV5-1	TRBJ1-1	CASSPRTDGAEAFF	TGCGCCAGCAGCCCAAGGACAGACGGGGCTGAAGCTTTCTTT
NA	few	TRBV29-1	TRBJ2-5	CSVGVRETQYF	TGCAGCGTTGGAGTACGGGAGACCCAGTACTTC
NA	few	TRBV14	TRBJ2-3	CASSQDDRGATDTQYF	TGTGCCAGCAGCCAAGATGATCGGGGGGCAACAGATACGCAGTATTTT
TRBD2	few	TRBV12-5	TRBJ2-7	CASGLVTVIGGSGLLEQYF	TGTGCTAGTGGTTTGGTAACAGTCATAGGCGGGAGCGGCCTATTGGAGCAGTACTTC
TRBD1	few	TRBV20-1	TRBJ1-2	CSLILGQSQTF	TGCAGTCTTATTTTGGGACAGTCTCAGACCTTC
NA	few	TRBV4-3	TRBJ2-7	CASSQDRQGPLHEQYF	TGCGCCAGCAGCCAAGATCGGCAGGGTCCTCTGCACGAGCAGTACTTC
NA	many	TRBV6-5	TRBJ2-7	CASRFGAGSGYEQYF	TGTGCCAGCCGGTTTGGAGCGGGTTCTGGGTACGAGCAGTACTTC
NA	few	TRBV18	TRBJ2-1	CASSPVERVGEQFF	TGTGCCAGCTCACCAGTGGAGAGGGTGGGTGAGCAGTTCTTC
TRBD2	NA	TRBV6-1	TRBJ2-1	CASRPLAENRNEQFF	TGTGCCAGCAGACCACTAGCGGAAAATAGGAATGAGCAGTTCTTC
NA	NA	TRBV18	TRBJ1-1	CASSRSSLSGRWTEAFF	TGTGCCAGCTCACGATCGAGCCTGAGTGGTCGGTGGACTGAAGCTTTCTTT
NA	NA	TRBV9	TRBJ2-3	CASSVESRTDTQYF	TGTGCCAGCAGCGTAGAGTCGAGGACAGATACGCAGTATTTT
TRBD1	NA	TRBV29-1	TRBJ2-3	CSVSRGTGGLFGTDTQYF	TGCAGCGTTTCCCGGGGGACAGGGGGCTTGTTTGGCACAGATACGCAGTATTTT
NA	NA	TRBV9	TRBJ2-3	CASSPSRATDTQYF	TGTGCCAGCAGCCCGAGCAGGGCGACAGATACGCAGTATTTT
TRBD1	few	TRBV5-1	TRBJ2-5	CASFSTGGSETQYF	TGCGCCAGCTTTTCCACAGGGGGCTCGGAGACCCAGTACTTC
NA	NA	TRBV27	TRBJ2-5	CASRNRQETQYF	TGTGCCAGCAGAAACAGACAAGAGACCCAGTACTTC
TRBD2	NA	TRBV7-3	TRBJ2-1	CASSLGLADYNEQFF	TGTGCCAGCAGCTTGGGACTAGCGGACTACAATGAGCAGTTCTTC
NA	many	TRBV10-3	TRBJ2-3	CAISEVRGAGDTQYF	TGTGCCATCAGTGAGGTCCGGGGGGCCGGGGATACGCAGTATTTT
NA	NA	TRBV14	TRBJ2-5	CASSQGSSRTQYF	TGTGCCAGCAGCCAAGGGTCCTCGCGGACCCAGTACTTC
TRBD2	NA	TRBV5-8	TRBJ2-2	CASSSGLAGDTGELFF	TGTGCCAGCAGCTCGGGACTAGCGGGAGACACCGGGGAGCTGTTTTTT
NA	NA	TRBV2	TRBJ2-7	CASMGGYEQYF	TGTGCCAGCATGGGAGGCTACGAGCAGTACTTC
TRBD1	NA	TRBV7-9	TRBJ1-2	CASREEGQAPGYTF	TGTGCCAGCAGGGAAGAGGGACAGGCGCCTGGCTACACCTTC
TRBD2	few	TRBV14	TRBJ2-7	CASSQDGTSYEQYF	TGTGCCAGCAGCCAAGATGGGACTAGCTACGAGCAGTACTTC
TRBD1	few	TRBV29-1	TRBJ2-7	CSVDGQGGYEQYF	TGCAGCGTTGATGGACAGGGTGGCTACGAGCAGTACTTC
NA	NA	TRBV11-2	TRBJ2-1	CASSFDNYNEQFF	TGTGCCAGCAGCTTCGACAACTACAATGAGCAGTTCTTC
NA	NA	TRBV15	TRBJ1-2	CATSRDYTSPRGYTF	TGTGCCACCAGCAGAGATTATACCAGCCCGAGGGGCTACACCTTC
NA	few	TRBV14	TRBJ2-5	CASSQGGRETQYF	TGTGCCAGCAGCCAAGGAGGGAGGGAGACCCAGTACTTC